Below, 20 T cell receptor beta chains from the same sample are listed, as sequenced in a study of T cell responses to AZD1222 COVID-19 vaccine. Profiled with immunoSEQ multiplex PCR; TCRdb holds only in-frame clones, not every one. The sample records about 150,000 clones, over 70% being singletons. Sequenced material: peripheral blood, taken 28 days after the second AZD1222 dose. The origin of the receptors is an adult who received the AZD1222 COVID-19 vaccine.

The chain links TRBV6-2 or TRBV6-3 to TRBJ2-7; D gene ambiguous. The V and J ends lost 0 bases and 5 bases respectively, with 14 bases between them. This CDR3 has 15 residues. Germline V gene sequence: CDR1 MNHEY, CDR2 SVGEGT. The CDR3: CASSYSEKGRNEQYF. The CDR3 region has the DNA TGTGCCAGCAGTTACTCGGAAAAGGGAAGAAACGAGCAGTACTTC.

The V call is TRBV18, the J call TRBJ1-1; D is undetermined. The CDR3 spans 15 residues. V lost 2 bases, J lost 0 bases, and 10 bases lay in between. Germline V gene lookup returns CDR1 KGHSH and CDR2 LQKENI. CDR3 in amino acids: CASSPGTDMNTEAFF. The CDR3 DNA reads TGTGCCAGCTCACCAGGCACAGATATGAACACTGAAGCTTTCTTT.

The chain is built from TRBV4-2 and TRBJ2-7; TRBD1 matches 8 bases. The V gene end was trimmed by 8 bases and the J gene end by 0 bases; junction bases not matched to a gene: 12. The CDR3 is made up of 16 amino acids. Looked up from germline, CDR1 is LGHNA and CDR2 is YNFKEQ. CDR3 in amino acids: CASGNRQGTRSYEQYF. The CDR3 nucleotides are TGTGCCAGCGGTAACCGACAGGGGACGCGCTCCTACGAGCAGTACTTC.

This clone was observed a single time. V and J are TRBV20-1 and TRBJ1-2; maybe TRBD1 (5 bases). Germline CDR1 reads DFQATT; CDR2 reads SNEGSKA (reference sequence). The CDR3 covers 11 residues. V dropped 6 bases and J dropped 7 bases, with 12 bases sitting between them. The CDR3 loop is CSARQGPGYTF. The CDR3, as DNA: TGCAGTGCAAGGCAGGGCCCTGGCTACACCTTC.

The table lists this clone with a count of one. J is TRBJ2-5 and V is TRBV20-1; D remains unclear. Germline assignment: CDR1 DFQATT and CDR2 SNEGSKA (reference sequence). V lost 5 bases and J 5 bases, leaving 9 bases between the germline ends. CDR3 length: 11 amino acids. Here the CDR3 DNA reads TGCAGTGCTCAATCCGTTGAGACCCAGTACTTC. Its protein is CSAQSVETQYF.

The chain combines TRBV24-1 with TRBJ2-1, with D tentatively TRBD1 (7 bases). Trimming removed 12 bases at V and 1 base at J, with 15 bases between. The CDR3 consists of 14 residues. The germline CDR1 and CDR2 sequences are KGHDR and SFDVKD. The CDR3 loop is CASQGGSSYNEQFF. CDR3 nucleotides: TGTGCCTCGCAGGGGGGCTCGTCCTACAATGAGCAGTTCTTC.

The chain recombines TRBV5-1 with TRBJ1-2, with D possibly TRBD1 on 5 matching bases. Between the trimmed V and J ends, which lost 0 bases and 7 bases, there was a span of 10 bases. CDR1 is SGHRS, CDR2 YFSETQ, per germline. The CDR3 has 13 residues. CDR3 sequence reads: CASSLEDGGGYTF. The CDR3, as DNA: TGCGCCAGCAGCTTGGAGGACGGGGGTGGCTACACCTTC.

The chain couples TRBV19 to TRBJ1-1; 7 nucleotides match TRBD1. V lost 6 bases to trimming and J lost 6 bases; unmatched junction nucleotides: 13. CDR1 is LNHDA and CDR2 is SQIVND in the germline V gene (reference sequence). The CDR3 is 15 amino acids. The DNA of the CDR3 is TGTGCCAGTAGACTCTCAGGGGGGAGGTCGGCTGAAGCTTTCTTT. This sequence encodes CASRLSGGRSAEAFF.

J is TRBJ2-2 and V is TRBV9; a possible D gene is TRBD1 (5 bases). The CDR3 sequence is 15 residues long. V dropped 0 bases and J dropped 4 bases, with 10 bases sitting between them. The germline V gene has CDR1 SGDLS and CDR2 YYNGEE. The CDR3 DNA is TGTGCCAGCAGCGTAGGGTCAGGGCCCACCGGGGAGCTGTTTTTT. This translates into CASSVGSGPTGELFF. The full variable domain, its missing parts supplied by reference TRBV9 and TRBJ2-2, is DSGVTQTPKHLITATGQRVTLRCSPRSGDLSVYWYQQSLDQGLQFLIQYYNGEERAKGNILERFSAQQFPDLHSELNLSSLELGDSALYFCASSVGSGPTGELFFGEGSRLTVL.

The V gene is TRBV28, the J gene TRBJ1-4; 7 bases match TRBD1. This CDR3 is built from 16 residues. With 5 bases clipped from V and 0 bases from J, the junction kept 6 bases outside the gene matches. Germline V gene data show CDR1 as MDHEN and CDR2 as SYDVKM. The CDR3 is CASSPPGQATNEKLFF. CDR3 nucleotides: TGTGCCAGCAGTCCACCCGGACAGGCAACTAATGAAAAACTGTTTTTT.

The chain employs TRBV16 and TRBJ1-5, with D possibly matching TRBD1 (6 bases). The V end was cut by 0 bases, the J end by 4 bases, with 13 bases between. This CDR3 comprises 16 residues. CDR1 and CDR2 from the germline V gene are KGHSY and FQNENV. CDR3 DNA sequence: TGTGCCAGCAGCCAATCGGCGGGCACAGGGAATCAGCCCCAGCATTTT. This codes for CASSQSAGTGNQPQHF. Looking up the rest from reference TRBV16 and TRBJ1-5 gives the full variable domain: GEEVAQTPKHLVRGEGQKAKLYCAPIKGHSYVFWYQQVLKNEFKFLISFQNENVFDETGMPKERFSAKCLPNSPCSLEIQATKLEDSAVYFCASSQSAGTGNQPQHFGDGTRLSIL.

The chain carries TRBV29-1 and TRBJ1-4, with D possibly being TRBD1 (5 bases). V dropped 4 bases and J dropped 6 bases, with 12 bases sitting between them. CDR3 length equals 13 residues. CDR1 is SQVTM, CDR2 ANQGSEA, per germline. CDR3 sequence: CSVAGRDYEKLFF. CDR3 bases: TGCAGCGTTGCCGGCAGGGACTATGAAAAACTGTTTTTT.

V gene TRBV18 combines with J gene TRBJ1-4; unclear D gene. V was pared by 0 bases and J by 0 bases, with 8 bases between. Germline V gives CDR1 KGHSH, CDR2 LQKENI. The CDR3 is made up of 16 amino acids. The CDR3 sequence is CASSPPPPATNEKLFF. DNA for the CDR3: TGTGCCAGCTCACCACCACCCCCTGCAACTAATGAAAAACTGTTTTTT.

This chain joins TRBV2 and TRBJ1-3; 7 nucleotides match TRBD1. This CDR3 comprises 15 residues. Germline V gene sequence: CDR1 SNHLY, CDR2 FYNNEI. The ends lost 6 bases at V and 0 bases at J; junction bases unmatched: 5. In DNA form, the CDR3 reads TGTGCCAGCAGGGCAGGGGGGAACTCTGGAAACACCATATATTTT. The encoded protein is CASRAGGNSGNTIYF.

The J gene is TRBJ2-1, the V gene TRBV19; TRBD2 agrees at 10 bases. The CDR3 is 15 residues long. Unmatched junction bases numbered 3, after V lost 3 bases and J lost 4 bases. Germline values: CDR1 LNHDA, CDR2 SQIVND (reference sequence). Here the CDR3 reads CASSIGLAVYNEQFF. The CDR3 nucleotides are TGTGCCAGTAGTATTGGACTAGCGGTTTACAATGAGCAGTTCTTC.

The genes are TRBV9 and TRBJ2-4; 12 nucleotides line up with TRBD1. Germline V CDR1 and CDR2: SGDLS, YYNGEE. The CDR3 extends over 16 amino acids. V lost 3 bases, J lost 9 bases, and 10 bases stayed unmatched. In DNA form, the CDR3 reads TGTGCCAGCAGCGAGAGACCCGGGACAGGGGGCGGCATTCAGTACTTC. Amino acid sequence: CASSERPGTGGGIQYF.

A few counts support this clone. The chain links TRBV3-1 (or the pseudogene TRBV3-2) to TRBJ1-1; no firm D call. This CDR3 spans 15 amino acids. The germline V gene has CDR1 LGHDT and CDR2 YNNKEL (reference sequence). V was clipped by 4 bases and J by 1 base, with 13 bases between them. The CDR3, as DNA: TGTGCCAGCAGCCTAGGACGAGATAAGAACACTGAAGCTTTCTTT. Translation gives CASSLGRDKNTEAFF.

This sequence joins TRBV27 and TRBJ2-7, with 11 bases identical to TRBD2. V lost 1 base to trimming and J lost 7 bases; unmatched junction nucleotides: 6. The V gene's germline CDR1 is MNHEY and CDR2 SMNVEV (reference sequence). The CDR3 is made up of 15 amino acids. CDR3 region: CASSLLAGGRGEQYF. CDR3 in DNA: TGTGCCAGCAGTTTATTAGCGGGAGGGCGCGGTGAGCAGTACTTC.

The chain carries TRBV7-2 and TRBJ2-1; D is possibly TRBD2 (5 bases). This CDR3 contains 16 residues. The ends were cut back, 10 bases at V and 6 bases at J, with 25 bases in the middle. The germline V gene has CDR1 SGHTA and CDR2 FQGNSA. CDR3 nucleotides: TGTGCCACCGCAAAGCAGGCAGGAGGATCGGGCAATGAGCAGTTCTTC. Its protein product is CATAKQAGGSGNEQFF.

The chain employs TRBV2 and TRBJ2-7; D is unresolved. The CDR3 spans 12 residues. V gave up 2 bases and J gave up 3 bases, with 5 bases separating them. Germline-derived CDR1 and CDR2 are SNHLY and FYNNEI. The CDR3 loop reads CASSEYSYEQYF. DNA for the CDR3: TGTGCCAGCAGTGAATACAGCTACGAGCAGTACTTC.